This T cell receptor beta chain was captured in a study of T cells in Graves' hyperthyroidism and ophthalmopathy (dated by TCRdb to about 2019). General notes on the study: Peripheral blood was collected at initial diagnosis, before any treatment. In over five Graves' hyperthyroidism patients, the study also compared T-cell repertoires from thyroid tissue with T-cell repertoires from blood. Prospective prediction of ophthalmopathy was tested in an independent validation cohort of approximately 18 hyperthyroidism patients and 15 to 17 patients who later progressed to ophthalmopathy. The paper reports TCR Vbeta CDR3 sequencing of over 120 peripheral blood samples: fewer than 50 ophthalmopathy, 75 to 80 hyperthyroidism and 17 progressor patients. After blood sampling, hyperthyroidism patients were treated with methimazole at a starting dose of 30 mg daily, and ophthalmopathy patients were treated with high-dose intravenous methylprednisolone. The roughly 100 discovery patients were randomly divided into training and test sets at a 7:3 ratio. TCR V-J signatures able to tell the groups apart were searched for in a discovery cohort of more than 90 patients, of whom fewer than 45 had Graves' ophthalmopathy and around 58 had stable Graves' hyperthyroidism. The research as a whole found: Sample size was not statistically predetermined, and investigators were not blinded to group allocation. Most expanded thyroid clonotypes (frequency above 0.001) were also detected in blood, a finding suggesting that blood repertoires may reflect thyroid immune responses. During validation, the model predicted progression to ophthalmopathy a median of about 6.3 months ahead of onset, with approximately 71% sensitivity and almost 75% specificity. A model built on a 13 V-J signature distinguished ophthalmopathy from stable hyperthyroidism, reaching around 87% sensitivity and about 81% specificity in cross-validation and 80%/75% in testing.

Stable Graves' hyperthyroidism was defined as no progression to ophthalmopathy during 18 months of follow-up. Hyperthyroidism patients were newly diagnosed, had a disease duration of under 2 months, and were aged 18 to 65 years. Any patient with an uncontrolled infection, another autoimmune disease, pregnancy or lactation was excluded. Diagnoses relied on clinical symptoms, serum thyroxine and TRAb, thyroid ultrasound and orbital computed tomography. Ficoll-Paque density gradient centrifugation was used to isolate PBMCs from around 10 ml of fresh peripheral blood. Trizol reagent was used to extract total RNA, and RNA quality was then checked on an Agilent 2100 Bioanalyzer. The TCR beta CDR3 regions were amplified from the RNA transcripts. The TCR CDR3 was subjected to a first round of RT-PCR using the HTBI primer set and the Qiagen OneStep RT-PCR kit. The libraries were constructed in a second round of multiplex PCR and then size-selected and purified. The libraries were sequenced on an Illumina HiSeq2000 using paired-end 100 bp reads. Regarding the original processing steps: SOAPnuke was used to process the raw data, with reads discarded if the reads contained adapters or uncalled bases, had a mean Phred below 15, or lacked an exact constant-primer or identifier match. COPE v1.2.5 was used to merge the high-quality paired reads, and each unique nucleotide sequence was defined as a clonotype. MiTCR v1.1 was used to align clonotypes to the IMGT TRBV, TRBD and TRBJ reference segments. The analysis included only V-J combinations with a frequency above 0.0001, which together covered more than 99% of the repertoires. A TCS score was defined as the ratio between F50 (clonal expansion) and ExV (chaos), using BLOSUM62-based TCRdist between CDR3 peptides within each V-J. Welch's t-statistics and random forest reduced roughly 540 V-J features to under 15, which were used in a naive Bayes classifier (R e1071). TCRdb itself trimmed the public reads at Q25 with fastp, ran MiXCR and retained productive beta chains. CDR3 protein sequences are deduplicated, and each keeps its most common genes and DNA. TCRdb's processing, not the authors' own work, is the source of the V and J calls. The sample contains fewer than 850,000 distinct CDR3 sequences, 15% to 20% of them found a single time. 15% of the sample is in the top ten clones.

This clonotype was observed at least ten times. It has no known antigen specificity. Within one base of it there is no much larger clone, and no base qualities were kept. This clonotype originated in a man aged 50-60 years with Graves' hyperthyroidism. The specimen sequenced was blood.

The CDR3 loop reads CAWSVGGIRTDTQYF. Here is the DNA: TGTGCCTGGAGTGTGGGAGGGATTCGCACAGATACGCAGTATTTT. This chain is built from TRBV30 and TRBJ2-3, and TRBD2 matches 7 of the central bases. CDR1 and CDR2, looked up from the germline V gene (reference sequence), are GTSNPN and SVGIG. Ends trimmed: V by 0 bases, J by 1 base; bases unmatched to a gene: 4. Spanning cysteine to phenylalanine, the CDR3 consists of 15 amino acids. Only CDR3 DNA is held: 45 bases, read in frame from base 1.